This T cell receptor (beta chain) originates from a study of T cell responses to AZD1222 COVID-19 vaccine. Germline V gene data show CDR1 as SGHNT and CDR2 as YENEEA. The V segment lost 7 bases and the J segment 1 base; nucleotides outside the gene matches: 5. This CDR3 is 15 amino acids long. Libraries were prepared by immunoSEQ multiplex PCR; TCRdb keeps only in-frame clonotypes and omits some of them. The sample lists about 140,000 clones; approximately 90% were seen once. Notes on this clone: What it binds is not known.

General study results and limits: Donors in the cohort were predominantly white British and more often female, and clonal diversity was possibly underestimated. Seropositive AZD1222 recipients at baseline numbered only six or seven. Reportedly, nearly half of unique spike TCRs recognized epitopes outside B.1.351/B.1.1.7 mutations.

Sequenced material: peripheral blood, taken 28 days after the second AZD1222 dose. V gene TRBV11-3 combines with J gene TRBJ2-2, with 8 bases identical to TRBD1. This clonotype was obtained from an adult who received the AZD1222 COVID-19 vaccine. CDR3 in amino acids: CASKTGTGNTGELFF. The CDR3 bases are TGTGCCAGCAAAACCGGGACAGGGAACACCGGGGAGCTGTTTTTT.